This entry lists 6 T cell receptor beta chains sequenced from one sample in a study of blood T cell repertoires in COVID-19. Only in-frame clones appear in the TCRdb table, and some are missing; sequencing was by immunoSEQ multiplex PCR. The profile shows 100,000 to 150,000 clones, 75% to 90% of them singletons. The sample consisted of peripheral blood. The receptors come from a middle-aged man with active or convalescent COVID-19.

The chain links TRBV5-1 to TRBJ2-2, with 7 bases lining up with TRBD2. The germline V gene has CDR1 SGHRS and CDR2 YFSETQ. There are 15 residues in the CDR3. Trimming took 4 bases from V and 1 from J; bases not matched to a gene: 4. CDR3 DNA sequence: TGCGCCAGCAGCGTATCTAGCGGGAACACCGGGGAGCTGTTTTTT. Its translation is CASSVSSGNTGELFF.

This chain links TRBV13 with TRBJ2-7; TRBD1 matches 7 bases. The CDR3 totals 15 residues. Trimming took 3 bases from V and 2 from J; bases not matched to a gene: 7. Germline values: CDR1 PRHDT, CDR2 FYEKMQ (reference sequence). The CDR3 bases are TGTGCCAGCAGCTTTATCCGGGACAGCCCCTACGAGCAGTACTTC. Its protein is CASSFIRDSPYEQYF.

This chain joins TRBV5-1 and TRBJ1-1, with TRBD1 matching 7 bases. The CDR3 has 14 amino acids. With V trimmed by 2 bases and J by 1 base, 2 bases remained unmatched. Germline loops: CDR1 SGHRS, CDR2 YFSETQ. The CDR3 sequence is CASSLNRGNTEAFF. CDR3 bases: TGCGCCAGCAGCTTAAACAGGGGGAACACTGAAGCTTTCTTT.

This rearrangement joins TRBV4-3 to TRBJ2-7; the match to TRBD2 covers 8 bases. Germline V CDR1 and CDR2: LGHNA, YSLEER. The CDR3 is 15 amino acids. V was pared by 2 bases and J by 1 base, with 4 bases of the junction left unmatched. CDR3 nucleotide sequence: TGCGCCAGCAGCCAAACGGGGGGGCCGTCCTACGAGCAGTACTTC. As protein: CASSQTGGPSYEQYF.

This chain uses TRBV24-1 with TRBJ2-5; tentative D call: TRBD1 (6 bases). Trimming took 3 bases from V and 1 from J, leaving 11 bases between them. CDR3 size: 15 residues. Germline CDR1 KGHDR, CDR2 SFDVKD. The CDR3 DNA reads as TGTGCCACCAGTGATCGCACAGGGCTCCAAGAGACCCAGTACTTC. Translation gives CATSDRTGLQETQYF.

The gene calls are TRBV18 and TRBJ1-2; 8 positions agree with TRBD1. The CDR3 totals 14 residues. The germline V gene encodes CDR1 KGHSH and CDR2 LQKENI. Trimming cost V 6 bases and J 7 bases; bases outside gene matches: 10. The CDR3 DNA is TGTGCCAGCTCGGGACAGGCGGAGAGGGGTGGCTACACCTTC. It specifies CASSGQAERGGYTF.